This T cell receptor (beta chain) was profiled in a study of shared clonotypes between healthy human individuals. Findings and limits, study-wide: The generation probabilities recorded for non-shared clonotypes fell below those of clonotypes shared by all four donors. Incomplete sequencing of sorted subsets was indicated by rarefaction despite large depth.

Remarks on this clone: No antigen is known for it.

For each subset, genomic DNA was distributed in equal portions over several immunoSEQ plates. Replicate PCRs from sorted subsets contained approximately 220 ng DNA, which is 29,000 or so T cell genomes. Assay used: immunoSEQ multiplex PCR; TCRdb lists only in-frame clones, some missing. The sample shows roughly 1.5 million clones, about 98% of them seen only once. This TCR derives from a man aged 30 to 39 in good health. Sequencing was done on a sample of naive CD4+ T cells sorted from blood. The subset was: CD45RA+ positively selected.

The CDR3 DNA reads TGTGCCAGCAGTCGACAGGGTAGAAACACCATATATTTT. Its translation: CASSRQGRNTIYF. This rearrangement joins TRBV6-5 to TRBJ1-3; 7 nucleotides agree with TRBD1. The CDR3 spans 13 residues. The germline gives CDR1 MNHEY, CDR2 SVGAGI. Trimming removed 5 bases from V and 5 bases from J; junction bases left unmatched: 3.